What follows describes a single TCR beta chain. The CDR3 length is 15 residues. The germline V and J ends were trimmed by 4 bases and 4 bases, with 17 bases remaining between them. In germline, CDR1 is SGHDT, CDR2 YYEEEE. Here immunoSEQ multiplex PCR was the method, and the copy in TCRdb shows in-frame clones only, minus some. The table has hundreds of thousands of clones, 90% seen once. The record originates from a study of blood T cell repertoires in COVID-19. This TCR was sampled from a man aged 60 to 69 who had recovered from COVID-19. J is TRBJ1-1 and V is TRBV5-6; possibly TRBD1 for D (5 bases). The sequenced sample consisted of PBMCs or T cells enriched from blood (not recorded which). The CDR3 is CASSGKPGFGTEAFF. For the CDR3, the DNA is TGTGCCAGCAGCGGGAAACCAGGGTTTGGCACTGAAGCTTTCTTT.